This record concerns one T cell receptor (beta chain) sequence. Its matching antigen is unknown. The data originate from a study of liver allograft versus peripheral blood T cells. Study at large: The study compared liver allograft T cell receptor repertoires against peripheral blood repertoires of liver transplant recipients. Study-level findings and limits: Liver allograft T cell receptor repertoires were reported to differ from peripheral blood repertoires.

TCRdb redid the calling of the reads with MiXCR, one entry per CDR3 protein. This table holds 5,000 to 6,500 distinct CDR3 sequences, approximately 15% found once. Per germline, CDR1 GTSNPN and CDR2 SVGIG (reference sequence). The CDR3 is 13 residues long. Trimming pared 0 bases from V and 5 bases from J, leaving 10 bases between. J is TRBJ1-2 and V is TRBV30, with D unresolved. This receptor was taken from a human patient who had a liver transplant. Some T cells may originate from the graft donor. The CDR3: CAWSVMLDYGYTF. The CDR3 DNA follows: TGTGCCTGGAGTGTAATGCTCGATTATGGCTACACCTTC. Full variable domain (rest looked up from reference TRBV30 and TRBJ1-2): SQTIHQWPATLVQPVGSPLSLECTVEGTSNPNLYWYRQAAGRGLQLLFYSVGIGQISSEVPQNLSASRPQDRQFILSSKKLLLSDSGFYLCAWSVMLDYGYTFGSGTRLTVV.